This passage covers 15 T cell receptor beta chains from one sample sequenced in a study of blood T cells in healthy people across ages. Combining a sample-barcoded 5' primer with a J-beta primer mix, a second PCR ran for about 7 to 12 cycles. TCRdb re-derived calls from the 5' RACE reads in MiXCR, one entry per CDR3 protein. The table includes 2 million or so distinct CDR3 sequences, roughly 52% detected once. The sample was blood. The source is a middle-aged woman in good health.

A few counts support this clonotype. The chain employs TRBV4-3 and TRBJ1-2; maybe TRBD1 (6 bases). CDR1 LGHNA and CDR2 YSLEER come from the germline V gene. The CDR3 loop spans 16 amino acids. Deletions cut 2 bases from V and 0 bases from J, with 13 bases between. The CDR3 loop is CASSQQAQGSNYGYTF. The CDR3 region has the DNA TGCGCCAGCAGCCAACAAGCACAGGGATCTAACTATGGCTACACCTTC.

This clonotype was seen only a few times. The chain joins TRBV12-3 or TRBV12-4 to TRBJ2-1; no firm D call. The CDR3 has 8 residues. Trimming removed 9 bases from V and 8 bases from J, with 2 bases in between. The CDR3 loop reads CARDEQFF. The CDR3 DNA reads TGTGCCAGGGATGAGCAGTTCTTC.

V and J are TRBV6-5 and TRBJ2-1; 7 bases align to TRBD1. The CDR3 is 14 amino acids. Germline CDR1 MNHEY, CDR2 SVGAGI. Losses at the gene ends were 8 bases for V and 7 bases for J; bases not matched to a gene: 11. This CDR3 is CASRKAGGWNEQFF. In DNA form, the CDR3 reads TGTGCCAGCCGCAAGGCAGGGGGTTGGAATGAGCAGTTCTTC.

V is TRBV10-1 and J is TRBJ2-1, with a possible D match to TRBD1 (6 bases). Trimming pared 7 bases from V and 2 bases from J, leaving 12 bases between. Looked up from germline, CDR1 is WNHNN and CDR2 is SYGVQD (reference sequence). The CDR3 is 14 residues long. CDR3 in DNA: TGCGCCAGCACGGCAGGGGCACCCTACAATGAGCAGTTCTTC. Translating it yields CASTAGAPYNEQFF.

This clonotype has only a few counts. The J gene is TRBJ2-4, the V gene TRBV6-5, with D perhaps TRBD1 (6 bases). The V gene's germline CDR1 is MNHEY and CDR2 SVGAGI. The CDR3 extends over 15 amino acids. V gave up 5 bases and J gave up 3 bases, with 14 bases separating them. The CDR3 nucleotides read TGTGCCAGCAGTGATAGGGGGACGGGCAAAAACATTCAGTACTTC. It codes for CASSDRGTGKNIQYF.

This clonotype occurred a few times. This chain uses TRBV28 with TRBJ2-7; maybe TRBD2 (6 bases). Germline CDR1 is MDHEN and CDR2 is SYDVKM. This CDR3 spans 16 amino acids. The V gene lost 4 bases and the J gene lost 4 bases, with 20 bases spanning the gap. CDR3 protein: CASSSHPPLGGYEQYF. The CDR3 coding sequence is TGTGCCAGCAGTTCCCATCCTCCCCTTGGGGGGTACGAGCAGTACTTC.

This chain uses TRBV28 with TRBJ1-2; a weak D match, TRBD1 (6 bases). The CDR3 has 13 amino acids. The V gene's germline CDR1 is MDHEN and CDR2 SYDVKM. V gave up 2 bases and J gave up 6 bases, with 10 bases separating them. The CDR3 reads CASSLGGWNGYTF. The CDR3 DNA reads as TGTGCCAGCAGTTTAGGGGGCTGGAATGGCTACACCTTC.

This rearrangement joins TRBV5-1 to TRBJ2-1; maybe TRBD2 (6 bases). V lost 0 bases to trimming and J lost 5 bases, with 18 bases between them. CDR1 SGHRS and CDR2 YFSETQ come from the germline V gene. The CDR3 totals 17 residues. CDR3 sequence: CASSLGYSGSIDNEQFF. The CDR3 region has the DNA TGCGCCAGCAGCTTGGGATATAGCGGTTCAATAGACAATGAGCAGTTCTTC.

This clonotype was seen just once. The chain couples TRBV6-5 to TRBJ1-6, with D unclear. This CDR3 contains 15 residues. V was shortened by 4 bases and J by 8 bases, with 15 bases between the two germline ends. The germline CDR1 and CDR2 sequences are MNHEY and SVGAGI. CDR3 loop: CASSSWPSRDSPLHF. The DNA for the CDR3 is TGTGCCAGCAGTTCCTGGCCTTCAAGGGATTCACCCCTCCACTTT.

The chain links TRBV4-3 to TRBJ2-3; 7 bases map to TRBD2. The J segment lost 0 bases and the V segment lost 1 base, leaving 4 bases of the junction unmatched. The CDR3 loop spans 16 amino acids. Germline V lookup: CDR1 LGHNA, CDR2 YSLEER. CDR3 nucleotides: TGCGCCAGCAGCCAAGGAGGAGCGGGGAGCACAGATACGCAGTATTTT. Encoded protein: CASSQGGAGSTDTQYF.

J is TRBJ1-4 and V is TRBV12-3 or TRBV12-4, with TRBD1 as a possible D gene (5 bases). V lost 3 bases to trimming and J lost 6 bases, with 14 bases between them. The CDR3 contains 15 residues. Here the CDR3 reads CASSFLGARYEKLFF. CDR3 nucleotide sequence: TGTGCCAGCAGTTTCCTTGGGGCTAGATATGAAAAACTGTTTTTT.

This chain links TRBV2 with TRBJ1-4, with D unclear. The CDR3 has 14 amino acids. CDR1 SNHLY and CDR2 FYNNEI come from the germline V gene. Trimming removed 5 bases from V and 4 bases from J, with 11 bases in between. CDR3: CASSSGLGNEKLFF. CDR3 coding DNA: TGTGCCAGCAGTAGCGGGTTAGGTAATGAAAAACTGTTTTTT.

This chain connects TRBV29-1 to TRBJ1-1; 9 nucleotides align to TRBD1. Germline V gene sequence: CDR1 SQVTM, CDR2 ANQGSEA. V was pared by 4 bases and J by 0 bases, with 9 bases of the junction left unmatched. The CDR3 extends over 16 amino acids. The chain's CDR3 is CSVASTGGPMNTEAFF. In nucleotides, the CDR3 is TGCAGCGTTGCATCCACAGGGGGCCCAATGAACACTGAAGCTTTCTTT.

J is TRBJ2-7 and V is TRBV20-1; maybe TRBD1 (6 bases). Germline CDR1 DFQATT, CDR2 SNEGSKA (reference sequence). Trimming stripped 6 bases from V and 5 bases from J, with 17 bases between. CDR3 length: 13 amino acids. CDR3 coding DNA: TGCAGTGCCCAGAGTTGGGGGCTCAACGAGCAGTACTTC. Its translation: CSAQSWGLNEQYF.

The chain employs TRBV20-1 and TRBJ2-1; D is undetermined. This CDR3 region has 12 residues. V was cut by 1 base and J by 4 bases, with 5 bases left in between. Germline CDR1 DFQATT, CDR2 SNEGSKA (reference sequence). The CDR3 region is CSARVRYNEQFF. The CDR3 nucleotides are TGCAGTGCTAGAGTAAGATACAATGAGCAGTTCTTC.